These 25 T cell receptor beta chains came from one sample sequenced in a study of CD8 T cells in Susac syndrome. RNA amounts of 0.5 to 1 ug underwent reverse transcription with random hexamers. TCRdb called the immunoSEQ multiplex PCR reads again in MiXCR, with one record for every CDR3 protein. The sample includes under 200,000 distinct CDR3 sequences, 85% to 95% seen only once; the top ten take 0.12%. The sample comprised CD4+ T cells from PBMCs. The source is a human donor with Susac syndrome.

The chain links TRBV2 to TRBJ1-6, with D hard to call. Germline CDR1 SNHLY, CDR2 FYNNEI. CDR3 length: 12 residues. With 3 bases removed from V and 10 bases from J, the gap between germline ends came to 7 bases. Here the CDR3 DNA reads TGTGCCAGCAGTGAGGATGGCTCACCCCTCCACTTT. This gives the protein CASSEDGSPLHF.

The sample holds one count of this clonotype. The rearrangement uses TRBV6-5 and TRBJ1-4, with 9 bases lining up with TRBD1. The CDR3 has 13 amino acids. The germline V gene encodes CDR1 MNHEY and CDR2 SVGAGI. Trimming took 6 bases from V and 6 from J; bases not matched to a gene: 2. The CDR3 loop is CASRDRGDEKLFF. The DNA of the CDR3 is TGTGCCAGCAGAGACAGGGGGGATGAAAAACTGTTTTTT.

The chain carries TRBV29-1 and TRBJ1-1; a weak D match, TRBD1 (5 bases). This CDR3 has 13 amino acids. Trimming cost V 6 bases and J 0 bases, with 11 bases left between them. Germline CDR1 is SQVTM and CDR2 is ANQGSEA. This chain's CDR3 is CSVEGRMNTEAFF. In DNA form, the CDR3 reads TGCAGCGTGGAGGGACGGATGAACACTGAAGCTTTCTTT.

The genes are TRBV29-1 and TRBJ1-1; no clear D. Germline V lookup: CDR1 SQVTM, CDR2 ANQGSEA. Trimming took 3 bases from V and 0 from J, leaving 11 bases between them. The CDR3 runs to 14 residues. CDR3 in DNA: TGCAGCGTTGATTCGGGATCTATGAACACTGAAGCTTTCTTT. Translating it yields CSVDSGSMNTEAFF.

The chain employs TRBV12-3 or TRBV12-4 and TRBJ1-6; 8 nucleotides line up with TRBD1. The CDR3 has 15 amino acids. V was pared by 5 bases and J by 10 bases, with 10 bases of the junction left unmatched. DNA for the CDR3: TGTGCCAGCAGTCCCAGAGGACAGGGTTTCTCACCCCTCCACTTT. It codes for CASSPRGQGFSPLHF.

This sequence joins TRBV12-3 or TRBV12-4 and TRBJ1-2; D not resolved. This CDR3 region has 13 residues. The V end was cut by 1 base, the J end by 7 bases, with 10 bases between. The CDR3: CASSLERRFGYTF. In nucleotides, the CDR3 is TGTGCCAGCAGTTTAGAACGTCGTTTTGGCTACACCTTC.

The chain has TRBV20-1 and TRBJ2-7; no clear D gene. CDR1 and CDR2 from the germline V gene are DFQATT and SNEGSKA (reference sequence). The CDR3 runs 15 residues. V was trimmed by 1 base and J by 0 bases, leaving 13 bases between them. The chain's CDR3 is CSARVSRYLSYEQYF. The DNA for the CDR3 is TGCAGTGCTAGAGTCAGCCGTTACCTCTCCTACGAGCAGTACTTC.

The chain employs TRBV7-3 and TRBJ2-1; D is unresolved. V was trimmed by 0 bases and J by 0 bases, leaving 9 bases between them. The CDR3 loop spans 16 amino acids. Germline V gives CDR1 SGHTA, CDR2 FQGTGA. CDR3 sequence: CASSLTAVSSYNEQFF. The CDR3 DNA is TGTGCCAGCAGCTTAACAGCAGTGAGCTCCTACAATGAGCAGTTCTTC.

The J gene is TRBJ2-1, the V gene TRBV3-1; TRBD2 is a possible D gene (7 bases). Germline V lookup: CDR1 LGHDT, CDR2 YNNKEL (reference sequence). The CDR3 is made up of 15 amino acids. V lost 2 bases and J lost 5, with 13 bases in between. The CDR3 spells CASSQLGGPDNEQFF. CDR3 coding DNA: TGTGCCAGCAGCCAATTGGGGGGGCCGGACAATGAGCAGTTCTTC.

The chain employs TRBV5-4 and TRBJ2-2, with a weak D call TRBD1 (6 bases). Trimming pared 1 base from V and 2 bases from J, leaving 9 bases between. CDR3 length equals 15 residues. Per the germline V gene, CDR1 is SGHNT and CDR2 is YYREEE (reference sequence). The CDR3 DNA follows: TGTGCCAGCAGCTTGCGACAGGTCAACACCGGGGAGCTGTTTTTT. Residues: CASSLRQVNTGELFF.

This chain links TRBV7-7 with TRBJ2-5; maybe TRBD2 (6 bases). This CDR3 spans 14 amino acids. V lost 5 bases and J 5 bases, leaving 15 bases between the germline ends. Germline-derived CDR1 and CDR2 are SSHAT and FNYEAQ (reference sequence). CDR3 bases: TGTGCCAGCAGCCCCCGGGGGACGGGGGAGACCCAGTACTTC. Translation gives CASSPRGTGETQYF. Variable domain in full (rest from reference TRBV7-7 and TRBJ2-5): GAGVSQSPRYKVTKRGQDVTLRCDPISSHATLYWYQQALGQGPEFLTYFNYEAQPDKSGLPSDRFSAERPEGSISTLTIQRTEQRDSAMYRCASSPRGTGETQYFGPGTRLLVL.

This clonotype was counted a single time. This chain joins TRBV29-1 and TRBJ1-5; 12 positions agree with TRBD1. Germline V gene lookup returns CDR1 SQVTM and CDR2 ANQGSEA. The CDR3 contains 14 residues. J lost 3 bases, V lost 6 bases, and 3 bases had no gene match. The CDR3 DNA sequence: TGCAGCGTGGGGACAGGGGGCGACAATCAGCCCCAGCATTTT. Protein sequence: CSVGTGGDNQPQHF.

The genes are TRBV7-9 and TRBJ2-1; TRBD2 agrees at 8 bases. Germline CDR1 SEHNR, CDR2 FQNEAQ (reference sequence). The CDR3 consists of 14 residues. J lost 6 bases, V lost 6 bases, and 7 bases had no gene match. The CDR3 loop is CASSFSGTSNEQFF. Here the CDR3 DNA reads TGTGCCAGCAGTTTTAGCGGGACTAGCAATGAGCAGTTCTTC.

V and J are TRBV20-1 and TRBJ2-3; 8 positions agree with TRBD1. The CDR3 runs to 14 residues. Germline CDR1 and CDR2: DFQATT and SNEGSKA (reference sequence). With 6 bases clipped from V and 0 bases from J, the junction kept 5 bases outside the gene matches. In DNA form, the CDR3 reads TGCAGTGCCAGGACAGGGCTCAGCACAGATACGCAGTATTTT. It translates to CSARTGLSTDTQYF.

The chain combines TRBV7-2 with TRBJ2-1, with 8 bases fitting TRBD2. CDR3 length equals 15 residues. Germline values: CDR1 SGHTA, CDR2 FQGNSA. With 2 bases clipped from V and 2 bases from J, the junction kept 2 bases outside the gene matches. The CDR3 reads CASSLSSGPYNEQFF. The CDR3 DNA follows: TGTGCCAGCAGCTTATCTAGCGGGCCCTACAATGAGCAGTTCTTC.

The chain recombines TRBV11-2 with TRBJ2-5; maybe TRBD1 (5 bases). In germline, CDR1 is SGHAT, CDR2 FQNNGV. This CDR3 contains 14 residues. V was pared by 5 bases and J by 1 base, with 11 bases between. CDR3 loop: CASSPRQFQETQYF. CDR3 coding DNA: TGTGCCAGCAGCCCCCGACAGTTCCAAGAGACCCAGTACTTC.

This clonotype was counted once. The rearrangement links TRBV29-1 to TRBJ1-1; perhaps TRBD1 as D (6 bases). Trimming stripped 3 bases from V and 10 bases from J, with 15 bases between. This CDR3 contains 12 residues. Germline V gene data show CDR1 as SQVTM and CDR2 as ANQGSEA. The CDR3 DNA reads TGCAGCGTTGAGTCGGGGGCGCATGGAGCTTTCTTT. It codes for CSVESGAHGAFF. Complete variable domain (other parts from reference TRBV29-1 and TRBJ1-1): SAVISQKPSRDICQRGTSLTIQCQVDSQVTMMFWYRQQPGQSLTLIATANQGSEATYESGFVIDKFPISRPNLTFSTLTVSNMSPEDSSIYLCSVESGAHGAFFGQGTRLTVV.

This clonotype was seen once. V and J are TRBV29-1 and TRBJ1-2; D unresolved. The CDR3 consists of 13 residues. The germline V gene encodes CDR1 SQVTM and CDR2 ANQGSEA. The ends were cut back, 3 bases at V and 1 base at J, with 9 bases in the middle. The CDR3 loop reads CSVDSGDNYGYTF. The CDR3, as DNA: TGCAGCGTTGATTCAGGAGATAACTATGGCTACACCTTC.

CDR3 nucleotide sequence: TGTGCCAGCAGCTTAGTCCTCTTTGTAGGGATGAGCCCCCTCAATGAGCAGTTCTTC. Translated: CASSLVLFVGMSPLNEQFF. V and J are TRBV7-6 and TRBJ2-1; D gene ambiguous. The CDR3 spans 19 residues. Trimming cost V 1 base and J 6 bases, with 25 bases left between them. Germline V lookup: CDR1 SGHVS, CDR2 FNYEAQ.

The chain has TRBV11-2 and TRBJ2-3; D is possibly TRBD2 (6 bases). Germline-derived CDR1 and CDR2 are SGHAT and FQNNGV. Trimming took off 3 bases at V and 1 base at J, with 11 bases between the two ends. This CDR3 contains 15 residues. CDR3 bases: TGTGCCAGCAGCTTTGGGCGGGACGGCACAGATACGCAGTATTTT. It yields the protein CASSFGRDGTDTQYF. The full variable domain, completed using reference TRBV11-2 and TRBJ2-3, is EAGVAQSPRYKIIEKRQSVAFWCNPISGHATLYWYQQILGQGPKLLIQFQNNGVVDDSQLPKDRFSAERLKGVDSTLKIQPAKLEDSAVYLCASSFGRDGTDTQYFGPGTRLTVL.

The V and J genes are TRBV20-1 and TRBJ2-1; D may be TRBD2 (5 bases). The V gene lost 5 bases and the J gene lost 7 bases, with 15 bases spanning the gap. The CDR3 spans 13 residues. CDR1 and CDR2 (germline): DFQATT, SNEGSKA (reference sequence). CDR3 nucleotide sequence: TGCAGTGCTTACACTAGTTCGGCTAATGAGCAGTTCTTC. Protein sequence: CSAYTSSANEQFF.

The V and J genes are TRBV20-1 and TRBJ1-1; 7 positions match TRBD1. Germline CDR1 reads DFQATT; CDR2 reads SNEGSKA (reference sequence). The CDR3 has 11 amino acids. Unmatched junction bases numbered 4, after V lost 5 bases and J lost 7 bases. Here the CDR3 reads CSAGPGGEAFF. CDR3 in DNA: TGCAGTGCTGGTCCAGGGGGTGAAGCTTTCTTT.

The chain is built from TRBV11-2 and TRBJ2-1; D might be TRBD1 or TRBD2, each matching 6 bases. The CDR3 is 11 amino acids. Germline assignment: CDR1 SGHAT and CDR2 FQNNGV. Trimming pared 3 bases from V and 16 bases from J, leaving 13 bases between. CDR3 in DNA: TGTGCCAGCAGCTTGGGCAGGGGAGGTTTCTTC. Translated: CASSLGRGGFF.

J is TRBJ1-5 and V is TRBV12-3 or TRBV12-4, with D unclear. Trimming stripped 2 bases from V and 7 bases from J, with 12 bases between. CDR3 length equals 14 residues. The CDR3 sequence: CASSLQLAGQPQHF. The CDR3 region has the DNA TGTGCCAGCAGTTTACAACTGGCGGGACAGCCCCAGCATTTT.

This chain joins TRBV25-1 and TRBJ1-5; 8 nucleotides agree with TRBD1. Germline V lookup: CDR1 MGHDK, CDR2 SYGVNS. J lost 5 bases, V lost 5 bases, and 5 bases had no gene match. CDR3 length: 14 residues. The CDR3 here is CASSSQGGDQPQHF. CDR3 coding DNA: TGTGCCAGCAGTTCACAGGGGGGGGATCAGCCCCAGCATTTT.